One sample yielded the 25 T cell receptor beta chains listed below, sequenced in a study of blood T cell repertoires in COVID-19. TCRdb's copy holds only in-frame clones and misses some; the assay was immunoSEQ multiplex PCR. The table has almost 350,000 clones, 89% seen once. Sequenced material: peripheral blood. The receptors were sampled from a woman aged 60 to 75 with COVID-19, enrolled during active disease.

CDR3 in amino acids: CASSLAGLPSGNTIYF. The CDR3 DNA reads TGTGCCAGCAGCTTAGCTGGACTGCCCTCTGGAAACACCATATATTTT. This sequence joins TRBV7-2 and TRBJ1-3, with unresolved D. Germline values: CDR1 SGHTA, CDR2 FQGNSA. This CDR3 has 16 amino acids. Trimming pared 0 bases from V and 0 bases from J, leaving 9 bases between.

The chain carries TRBV3-1 (or the pseudogene TRBV3-2) and TRBJ1-5; D is ambiguous. CDR3 length: 17 amino acids. V dropped 1 base and J dropped 2 bases, with 15 bases sitting between them. The germline V gene encodes CDR1 LGHDT and CDR2 YNNKEL (reference sequence). The chain's CDR3 is CASSQGIGRGGNQPQHF. The CDR3, as DNA: TGTGCCAGCAGCCAAGGAATCGGGCGCGGGGGCAATCAGCCCCAGCATTTT.

This clone occurred once. The chain joins TRBV18 to TRBJ1-3; no reliable D call. Germline V CDR1 and CDR2: KGHSH, LQKENI. V lost 2 bases, J lost 0 bases, and 8 bases lay in between. This CDR3 region has 15 residues. The CDR3 loop is CASSPEAFSGNTIYF. The DNA for the CDR3 is TGTGCCAGCTCACCAGAGGCCTTCTCTGGAAACACCATATATTTT.

The CDR3 sequence is CASSDGGTKQETQYF. CDR3 coding DNA: TGTGCCAGCAGTGACGGCGGGACTAAGCAAGAGACCCAGTACTTC. This chain uses TRBV2 with TRBJ2-5; TRBD2 matches 7 bases. The CDR3 is 15 amino acids. V dropped 3 bases and J dropped 2; count of bases not matched to a gene: 6. Germline assignment: CDR1 SNHLY and CDR2 FYNNEI.

The chain recombines TRBV3-1 (or the pseudogene TRBV3-2) with TRBJ2-3, with 13 bases identical to TRBD2. The CDR3 has 16 amino acids. CDR1 LGHDT and CDR2 YNNKEL come from the germline V gene (reference sequence). Unmatched junction bases numbered 5, after V lost 4 bases and J lost 4 bases. CDR3 sequence reads: CASSRILAGGSDTQYF. The CDR3 nucleotides read TGTGCCAGCAGCCGCATACTAGCGGGGGGGTCAGATACGCAGTATTTT.

CDR3 protein: CASSVVVGSQAEAFF. For the CDR3, the DNA is TGTGCCAGCAGCGTAGTTGTAGGGAGCCAAGCTGAAGCTTTCTTT. The gene calls are TRBV9 and TRBJ1-1; D is unresolved. The CDR3 runs to 15 residues. V was cut by 0 bases and J by 6 bases, with 15 bases left in between. Germline loops: CDR1 SGDLS, CDR2 YYNGEE.

The V call is TRBV6-5, the J call TRBJ1-2; TRBD1 aligns across 7 bases. The CDR3 spans 14 residues. The V gene end was trimmed by 0 bases and the J gene end by 4 bases; junction bases not matched to a gene: 2. Per germline, CDR1 MNHEY and CDR2 SVGAGI. The chain's CDR3 is CASSYSKGAYGYTF. The DNA for the CDR3 is TGTGCCAGCAGTTACTCGAAGGGGGCCTATGGCTACACCTTC.

The J gene is TRBJ2-7, the V gene TRBV6-5, with 8 bases identical to TRBD1. Germline CDR1 MNHEY, CDR2 SVGAGI. The CDR3 has 13 residues. The J segment lost 5 bases and the V segment lost 8 bases, leaving 8 bases of the junction unmatched. The CDR3 sequence is CASERTGFNEQYF. CDR3 in DNA: TGTGCCAGCGAAAGGACAGGGTTCAACGAGCAGTACTTC.

The gene calls are TRBV28 and TRBJ1-2; TRBD1 matches 9 bases. V shed 5 bases and J 2 bases; nucleotides not matched to a gene: 6. Germline loops: CDR1 MDHEN, CDR2 SYDVKM. The CDR3 is 15 amino acids. The CDR3 nucleotides are TGTGCCAGCAGTAATCCGGGACAGGGAAACTATGGCTACACCTTC. Translated: CASSNPGQGNYGYTF.

The chain joins TRBV19 to TRBJ1-1, with D possibly being TRBD1 (5 bases). The CDR3 is made up of 15 amino acids. The V end lost 5 bases, the J end lost 8 bases, and 21 bases lay between the germline ends. CDR1 is LNHDA, CDR2 SQIVND, per germline (reference sequence). CDR3 in amino acids: CASSFSVQGMAEAFF. The CDR3 coding sequence is TGTGCCAGTAGTTTCTCTGTTCAGGGTATGGCCGAAGCTTTCTTT.

This rearrangement joins TRBV30 to TRBJ1-6; D unresolved. This CDR3 has 13 amino acids. Germline V CDR1 and CDR2: GTSNPN, SVGIG (reference sequence). Trimming removed 3 bases from V and 7 bases from J, with 10 bases in between. The CDR3 DNA is TGTGCCTGGAGCGAGACTTGGAATTCACCCCTCCACTTT. Translation gives CAWSETWNSPLHF.

This clone was found once. This chain uses TRBV6-2 or TRBV6-3 with TRBJ1-4; D may be TRBD1 (5 bases). The germline CDR1 and CDR2 sequences are MNHEY and SVGEGT. Deletions cut 0 bases from V and 2 bases from J, with 13 bases between. The CDR3 consists of 17 residues. The CDR3 here is CASSYSGQRDTNEKLFF. CDR3 nucleotides: TGTGCCAGCAGTTACTCTGGACAAAGAGATACTAATGAAAAACTGTTTTTT.

The rearrangement uses TRBV5-1 and TRBJ1-6; the D gene is possibly TRBD1 (5 bases). Germline V gene sequence: CDR1 SGHRS, CDR2 YFSETQ. V lost 0 bases and J 6 bases, leaving 13 bases between the germline ends. The CDR3 consists of 16 residues. The CDR3 loop is CASSLVGLGVNSPLHF. The CDR3, as DNA: TGCGCCAGCAGCTTGGTGGGTCTAGGGGTTAATTCACCCCTCCACTTT.

The V gene is TRBV29-1, the J gene TRBJ1-5, with 7 bases identical to TRBD1. Per the germline V gene, CDR1 is SQVTM and CDR2 is ANQGSEA. V dropped 5 bases and J dropped 1; count of bases not matched to a gene: 2. The CDR3 extends over 13 amino acids. In DNA form, the CDR3 reads TGCAGCGTTCTAGGGGGCAGCAATCAGCCCCAGCATTTT. Its protein product is CSVLGGSNQPQHF.

Turning to this clone: The sample contains more than one DNA sequence encoding this CDR3. This chain links TRBV18 with TRBJ2-7, with a weak D call TRBD2 (6 bases). Germline assignment: CDR1 KGHSH and CDR2 LQKENI. There are 13 residues in the CDR3. V was pared by 0 bases and J by 3 bases, with 6 bases between. In nucleotides, the CDR3 is TGTGCCAGCTCACCACCGGGAGGCTACGAGCAGTACTTC. The encoded protein is CASSPPGGYEQYF.

The chain carries TRBV19 and TRBJ1-2, with 8 bases aligning to TRBD1. Trimming at V came to 3 bases and at J to 8 bases, leaving 11 bases not matched to a gene. The CDR3 sequence is 15 residues long. Germline values: CDR1 LNHDA, CDR2 SQIVND (reference sequence). The CDR3 protein is CASSISDRDRGGYTF. The DNA for the CDR3 is TGTGCCAGTAGTATTTCGGACAGGGATCGTGGGGGCTACACCTTC.

The chain carries TRBV9 and TRBJ2-5; a weak D match, TRBD1 (5 bases). CDR3 length: 12 amino acids. Per the germline V gene, CDR1 is SGDLS and CDR2 is YYNGEE. Trimming removed 3 bases at V and 5 bases at J, with 8 bases between. As DNA, the CDR3 is TGTGCCAGCAGCGGGGGCCGGGAGACCCAGTACTTC. Translation: CASSGGRETQYF.

This sequence joins TRBV9 and TRBJ2-3, with a weak D call TRBD2 (6 bases). The CDR3 has 13 amino acids. Germline CDR1 and CDR2: SGDLS and YYNGEE. V lost 3 bases and J lost 4, with 9 bases in between. CDR3 sequence reads: CASSGEVADTQYF. In DNA, the CDR3 is TGTGCCAGCAGCGGGGAGGTGGCAGATACGCAGTATTTT. The complete variable domain, with remaining parts taken from reference TRBV9 and TRBJ2-3, reads DSGVTQTPKHLITATGQRVTLRCSPRSGDLSVYWYQQSLDQGLQFLIQYYNGEERAKGNILERFSAQQFPDLHSELNLSSLELGDSALYFCASSGEVADTQYFGPGTRLTVL.

This sequence joins TRBV5-6 and TRBJ2-7; TRBD2 is a possible D gene (6 bases). The CDR3 runs 14 residues. The germline V and J ends were trimmed by 0 bases and 2 bases, with 9 bases remaining between them. The germline V gene has CDR1 SGHDT and CDR2 YYEEEE. Here the CDR3 reads CASSLVRGTYEQYF. CDR3 coding DNA: TGTGCCAGCAGCTTGGTGCGGGGTACCTACGAGCAGTACTTC.

The chain combines TRBV7-3 with TRBJ1-1; no definite D call. The CDR3 loop spans 15 amino acids. Germline CDR1 SGHTA, CDR2 FQGTGA. V lost 3 bases, J lost 4 bases, and 15 bases lay in between. CDR3 sequence (DNA): TGTGCCAGCAGCTTGTTGTCGCAGGCGAGCACTGAAGCTTTCTTT. Protein product: CASSLLSQASTEAFF.

The chain recombines TRBV5-5 with TRBJ2-1, with 9 nucleotides matching TRBD1. V shed 4 bases, J shed 1 base, and the junction held 9 bases outside the gene matches. CDR1 is SGHKS and CDR2 is YYEKEE in the germline V gene (reference sequence). The length of the CDR3 is 17 residues. The CDR3 nucleotides read TGTGCCAGCAGCCCTAACAGGGGGCCCGGATCCTACAATGAGCAGTTCTTC. Translation: CASSPNRGPGSYNEQFF.

This clone was recorded only once. The J gene is TRBJ1-4, the V gene TRBV7-6; tentative D call: TRBD1 (6 bases). Deletions cut 5 bases from V and 3 bases from J, with 13 bases between. The CDR3 consists of 15 residues. CDR1 and CDR2 from the germline V gene are SGHVS and FNYEAQ. Here the CDR3 reads CASSGTDRSNEKLFF. CDR3 DNA sequence: TGTGCCAGCAGCGGAACGGACAGATCTAATGAAAAACTGTTTTTT.

This chain uses TRBV9 with TRBJ2-7; a possible D gene is TRBD1 (6 bases). V dropped 0 bases and J dropped 6 bases, with 16 bases sitting between them. There are 15 residues in the CDR3. CDR1 SGDLS and CDR2 YYNGEE come from the germline V gene. CDR3 region: CASSVAPAGAGEQYF. CDR3 DNA sequence: TGTGCCAGCAGCGTAGCCCCAGCAGGGGCAGGCGAGCAGTACTTC.

This clone has only one observation. The chain recombines TRBV2 with TRBJ2-1, with D tentatively TRBD2 (5 bases). Deletions cut 7 bases from V and 7 bases from J, with 8 bases between. The CDR3 runs 11 residues. The germline V gene encodes CDR1 SNHLY and CDR2 FYNNEI. The CDR3 DNA sequence: TGTGCCAGCAAGTCGGGGAATGAGCAGTTCTTC. Its translation is CASKSGNEQFF. The variable domain in full, completed from reference TRBV2 and TRBJ2-1, reads EPEVTQTPSHQVTQMGQEVILRCVPISNHLYFYWYRQILGQKVEFLVSFYNNEISEKSEIFDDQFSVERPDGSNFTLKIRSTKLEDSAMYFCASKSGNEQFFGPGTRLTVL.

This rearrangement joins TRBV19 to TRBJ1-4, with TRBD1 matching over 9 bases. CDR3 size: 15 residues. With V trimmed by 5 bases and J by 5 bases, 6 bases remained unmatched. CDR1 is LNHDA, CDR2 SQIVND, per germline (reference sequence). The CDR3 sequence: CASSLTGTGNEKLFF. The CDR3 nucleotides read TGTGCCAGTAGTCTAACCGGGACAGGGAATGAAAAACTGTTTTTT.